This TCR beta chain was obtained from a study of PD-L1 blockade in urothelial cancer (dated by TCRdb to 2015 to 2018). Looking at the study overall: Therapy was started in 2014 for all patients, and atezolizumab 1,200 mg was administered intravenously every 3 weeks. About 90% of the roughly 29 patients were males with bladder-origin urothelial cancer, and about 60% of the 29 reported a prior smoking history. Progression-free survival longer than 6 months counted as durable clinical benefit, and TCR features were additionally tested against both progression-free and overall survival. Blood samples were analyzed at 3 weeks after treatment start (second dose) and at 6 weeks after treatment start. A median of about 150,000 T cells and 80,000 to 100,000 unique TCRs was obtained from blood samples, and a median clonality of approximately 0.086 was observed. Durable clinical benefit was achieved by nine patients but not by the remaining 20. Whole exome sequencing and RNA sequencing of pretreatment tumors were performed alongside TCR sequencing in the same patients. Pretreatment tumor samples and matched peripheral blood, collected serially before and after atezolizumab treatment, underwent TCR sequencing. An ECOG performance status of 0 or 1 was recorded for the patients, and 0 to 3 prior chemotherapy regimens had been received by the patients. The study was an exploratory multi-omic analysis of somatic, immune and clinical correlates of response to PD-L1 blockade with atezolizumab in urothelial cancer. Approximately 29 patients had pretreatment blood TCR-seq, 24 had at least one posttreatment blood collection, and 24 had tumor TCR-seq.

In the case of this clone: Its antigen is currently not known. Per-nucleotide qualities are absent, and no much larger clonotype sits a single base away.

Overall study results and their limits: Patients with durable benefit showed greater expansion of tumor-associated TCR clones in peripheral blood 3 weeks after starting treatment (n = 22, p = 0.022). A pretreatment peripheral blood TCR clonality below the median was linked to improved progression-free and overall survival. Because the sample size was small (n of about 30) and many of the analyses were exploratory, the results are meant to be hypothesis-generating.

The cohort included some 30 patients with locally advanced or metastatic urothelial carcinoma who were treated at Memorial Sloan Kettering on a trial protocol. Peripheral blood mononuclear cells were collected pretreatment and during treatment, at between 1 and 8 total time points per patient. The Qiagen DNeasy Blood extraction kit was used to purify genomic DNA from total PBMCs and tumor samples. PBMCs were collected pretreatment and during treatment and were isolated and stored as previously described. To estimate absolute template abundance from read counts, synthetic TCR analog templates were spiked into each PCR. Using the immunoSEQ assay, TCRbeta CDR3 regions were amplified from genomic DNA with bias-controlled V and J gene primers. Sequencing of rearranged TCRbeta segments was performed at approximately 20X coverage. In the original analysis: Sequencing errors were corrected by clustering, and CDR3s were annotated against IMGT so that V, D and J genes could be assigned. Out-of-frame and stop-codon sequences were excluded, and only productive TCRbeta rearrangements were used in downstream analyses. Clonality was computed as one minus Shannon entropy normalized by the log of the number of unique productive sequences. Fisher's exact test with Benjamini-Hochberg correction, at a threshold of adjusted p below 0.01, was used to find clones that differed between time points or between blood and tumor. This is the immuneACCESS table as TCRdb keeps it, with only in-frame sequences that have V and J called. A part of the clones is gone; compared with another copy, unresolved V genes explain less than half, and the rest is unexplained. V and J calls and clone size come straight from that table; D and trimming were deduced from the DNA. The table for this sample lists tens of thousands of clones; around 80% of them were counted only once. The leading ten clones occupy roughly 3.1% of the sample.

This sample comprised PBMCs, obtained around atezolizumab (anti-PD-L1) treatment. This clonotype was sampled from a man between 65 and 85 years old with urothelial cancer.

The CDR3 corresponds to CASSPLLRANEKLFF. In nucleotides, the sequence is TGCGCCAGCAGCCCTTTGTTGAGGGCTAATGAAAAACTGTTTTTT. The sequence joins TRBV4-3 to TRBJ1-4; no D gene is confidently identified. V was cut back by 4 bases and J by 3 bases, leaving a gap of 12 bases between them. For CDR1 and CDR2, the germline V gene lists LGHNA and YSLEER. Reading from cysteine to phenylalanine, the CDR3 counts 15 amino acids. Solely the CDR3 DNA is kept, with 45 bases framed from the first base.